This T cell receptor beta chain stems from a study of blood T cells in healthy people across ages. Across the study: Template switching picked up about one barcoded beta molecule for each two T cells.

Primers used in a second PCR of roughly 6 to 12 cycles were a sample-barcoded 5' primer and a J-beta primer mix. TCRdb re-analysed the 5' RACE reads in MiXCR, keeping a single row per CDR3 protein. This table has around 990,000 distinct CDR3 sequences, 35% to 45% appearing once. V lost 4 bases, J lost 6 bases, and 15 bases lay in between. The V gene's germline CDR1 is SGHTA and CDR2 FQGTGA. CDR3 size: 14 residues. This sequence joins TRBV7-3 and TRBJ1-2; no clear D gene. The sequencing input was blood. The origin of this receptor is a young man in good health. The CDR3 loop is CASSSTDIQDGYTF. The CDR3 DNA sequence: TGTGCCAGCAGCTCCACAGACATTCAAGATGGCTACACCTTC.